This T cell receptor (beta chain) derives from a study of identical twins. Study-wide points: It was possible that invariant MAIT and iNKT cells partly confounded the zero-insertion analyses.

TCRdb analysed the 5' RACE reads with MiXCR anew, one entry per CDR3 protein. The table lists under 350,000 distinct CDR3 sequences, roughly 10% of them singletons. Trimming took 3 bases from V and 7 from J, leaving 9 bases between them. This CDR3 comprises 12 residues. This clonotype has a count of ten or more. Its antigen is still unknown. The sample was also reused in another study, on yellow fever vaccine responses in identical twins.

The rearrangement uses TRBV12-3 or TRBV12-4 and TRBJ1-2; no definite D call. Sequenced input: CD8+ T cells sorted from blood. This receptor was identified in a woman aged 18-29 years in good health. The CDR3 spells CASSFRGGGYTF. The CDR3 DNA follows: TGTGCCAGCAGTTTCCGGGGTGGTGGCTACACCTTC.